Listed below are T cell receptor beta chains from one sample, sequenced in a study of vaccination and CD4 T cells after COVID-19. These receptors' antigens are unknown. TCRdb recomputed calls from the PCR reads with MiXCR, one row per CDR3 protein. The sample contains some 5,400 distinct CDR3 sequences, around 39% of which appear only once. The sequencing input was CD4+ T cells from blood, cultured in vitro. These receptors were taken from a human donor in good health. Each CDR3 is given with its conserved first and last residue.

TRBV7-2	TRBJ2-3	CASSTSGGAFSTDTQYF
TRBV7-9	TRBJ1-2	CASSLDIYGYTF
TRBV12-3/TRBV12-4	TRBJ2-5	CASRTTGGGVYEETQYF
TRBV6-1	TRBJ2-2	CASSIQVTGELFF
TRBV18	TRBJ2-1	CASSPSYNEQFF
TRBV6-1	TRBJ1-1	CASSGGRPGTEAFF
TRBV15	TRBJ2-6	CATSRAGARSGANVLTF
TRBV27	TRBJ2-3	CASTGGGTDTQYF
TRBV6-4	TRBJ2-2	CASRARDFGELFF
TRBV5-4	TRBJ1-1	CASTRQGMDTEAFF
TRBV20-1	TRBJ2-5	CSARLLGGTQYF
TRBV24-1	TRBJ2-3	CATSDRGPDTQYF
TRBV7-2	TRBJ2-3	CASSLVVGGSTDTQYF
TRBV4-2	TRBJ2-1	CASRPFGTGEGNEQFF
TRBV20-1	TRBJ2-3	CSASGETPTDTQYF
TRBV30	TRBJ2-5	CAWSFGEETQYF
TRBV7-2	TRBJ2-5	CASSFTSGGVTLQETQYF
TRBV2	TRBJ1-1	CASEGNTEAFF
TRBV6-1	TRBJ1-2	CASSGGQDYGYTF
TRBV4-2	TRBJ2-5	CASSQEVGSGGKQETQYF
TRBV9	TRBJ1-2	CASSPSGDYGYTF
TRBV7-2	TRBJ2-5	CASSLVRGAQETQYF
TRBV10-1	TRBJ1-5	CASTPSGEGYQPQHF
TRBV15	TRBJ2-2	CATSFIPGQGNTGELFF
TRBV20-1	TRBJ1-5	CSARGDRGDQPQHF
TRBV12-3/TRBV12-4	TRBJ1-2	CASSPDNYGYTF
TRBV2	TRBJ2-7	CASSQGEQYF
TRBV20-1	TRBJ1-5	CSAKEQDPQPQHF